This T cell receptor (beta chain) comes out of a study of memory CD4+ T cells and cytomegalovirus serostatus. Across the whole study: This sample comes from healthy Belgian adults, roughly nine CMV seropositive, under 25 seronegative. Study-wide findings and caveats: Suggested: most of the CMV-linked TCR signature lies in CD4+ memory cells. Each of 67 CMV-associated TCRbeta sequences occurred in one to five individuals.

Using immunoSEQ multiplex PCR, the repertoire was profiled, and TCRdb retains in-frame clones only, with some absent. The table has tens of thousands of clones, about 81% seen once. This clone appeared once. Its antigen is currently unknown. Single viable CD3+CD4+CD8-CD45RO+ cells were sorted as the memory CD4+ T cells. After thawing, CD4+ T cells were positively selected. The CDR3 runs to 15 residues. Trimming at V came to 3 bases and at J to 1 base, leaving 4 bases not matched to a gene. The V gene's germline CDR1 is SGHVS and CDR2 FQNEAQ. The sequence was collected from an adult in good health and CMV-seronegative. Sequencing was done on a sample of memory CD4+ T cells from blood. The chain combines TRBV7-8 with TRBJ2-7; TRBD2 matches at 9 bases. CDR3 region: CASSFSSGKSYEQYF. In nucleotides, the CDR3 is TGTGCCAGCAGCTTTTCTAGCGGGAAGTCCTACGAGCAGTACTTC.